The clone carrying this TCR beta chain occurred once. Germline loops: CDR1 KGHSY, CDR2 FQNENV. The CDR3 extends over 15 amino acids. Trimming at V came to 0 bases and at J to 7 bases, leaving 7 bases not matched to a gene. The source of the sample is a study of blood T cell repertoires in COVID-19. Across the whole study: Whether acute or convalescent, the COVID-19 samples came from the United States, Italy and Spain. T cells, B-cell-depleted T cells, or PBMCs provided the cDNA or gDNA that served as material.

In the original workflow: How many nucleated cells were present was estimated from reference gene primer amplification. The method was immunoSEQ multiplex PCR; TCRdb's version includes in-frame clones alone and lacks a portion of them. V and J calls and clone size are copied from that table; D and trimming were computed from the DNA. The sample holds around 220,000 clones, 86% seen once. Sequencing input: peripheral blood. V usage is TRBV16 and J usage is TRBJ1-2, with 8 bases lining up with TRBD1. The sequence came from a man aged 50 or older with acute or convalescent COVID-19. This CDR3 reads CASSQSVDRGIGYTF. The CDR3 nucleotides are TGTGCCAGCAGCCAATCGGTAGACAGGGGAATTGGCTACACCTTC.